These T cell receptor beta chains were read from a single sample in a study of T cells in narcolepsy. The assay was immunoSEQ multiplex PCR, and TCRdb's table has in-frame clones only and misses some. The sample holds approximately 25,000 clones, around 83% seen once. The sequenced sample was CD45RA- memory CD4+ T cells from PBMCs. The receptors derive from a human donor with narcolepsy. Each CDR3 is given with its conserved first and last residue. The D gene is left open where the match is weak. Not every row has a clone size; where given, it reads once, few, many or a size class.

j_gene | v_gene | d_gene | abundance | CDR3nt | CDR3aa
TRBJ2-7 | TRBV10-3 | NA | few | TGTGCCATCAGTAGGGCAGGGGACCTCTCCTACGAGCAGTACTTC | CAISRAGDLSYEQYF
TRBJ2-5 | TRBV19 | TRBD2 | few | TGTGCCAGTAGTACAGGGAGCGGGAGGGGGGGAGAGACCCAGTACTTC | CASSTGSGRGGETQYF
TRBJ2-5 | TRBV10-1 | NA | few | TGCGCCAGCAGTGAGAGGGGGGGAAGTACCCAGTACTTC | CASSERGGSTQYF
TRBJ1-2 | TRBV6-1 | NA | NA | TGTGCCACCGGGCCGGGGGATGGCTACACCTTC | CATGPGDGYTF
TRBJ1-5 | TRBV27 | TRBD1 | NA | TGTGCCAGCAGTTTGGTAGCAGGGGGCGGAGGAAGCAATCAGCCCCAGCATTTT | CASSLVAGGGGSNQPQHF
TRBJ1-1 | TRBV19 | NA | NA | TGTGCCAGTAGATTTTACAGGAACACTGAAGCTTTCTTT | CASRFYRNTEAFF
TRBJ2-5 | TRBV5-1 | NA | NA | TGCGCCAGCAGCCTCGGGTCACAAGGGCGGGAGACCCAGTACTTC | CASSLGSQGRETQYF
TRBJ1-6 | TRBV19 | NA | few | TGTGCCAGTAGTATTATGGGGGCGAATTCACCCCTCCACTTT | CASSIMGANSPLHF
TRBJ2-3 | TRBV7-2 | NA | NA | TGTGCCAGCAGCTTAGCGGGACATGGCACAGATACGCAGTATTTT | CASSLAGHGTDTQYF
TRBJ2-7 | TRBV6-6 | TRBD1 | NA | TGTGCCAGCAGTTACGACAGGGTCGGATTATACGAGCAGTACTTC | CASSYDRVGLYEQYF
TRBJ2-5 | TRBV27 | NA | once | TGTGCCAGCAGTTTGGGAACAGGTACCCAAGAGACCCAGTACTTC | CASSLGTGTQETQYF
TRBJ1-1 | TRBV18 | TRBD1 | NA | TGTGCCAGCTCCCCACAGGGGACACAGAACACTGAAGCTTTCTTT | CASSPQGTQNTEAFF
TRBJ1-5 | TRBV27 | NA | NA | TGTGCCAGCAGTCTCACGGGGCAGGGACAGCCCCAGCATTTT | CASSLTGQGQPQHF
TRBJ2-7 | TRBV19 | NA | once | TGTGCCAGTAGCCTCGGGCGGGGCTCCTACGAGCAGTACTTC | CASSLGRGSYEQYF
TRBJ2-6 | TRBV5-4 | NA | NA | TGTGCCAGCAGCTTGGGGTGGTCTGGGGCCAACGTCCTGACTTTC | CASSLGWSGANVLTF
TRBJ1-2 | TRBV6-1 | NA | NA | TGTGCCAGCAGCCCAGATGCGAACTATGGCTACACCTTC | CASSPDANYGYTF
TRBJ1-1 | TRBV28 | NA | NA | TGTGCCTCTGGAGTTAACACTGAAGCTTTCTTT | CASGVNTEAFF
TRBJ1-2 | TRBV5-6 | TRBD1 | NA | TGTGCCAGCAGCGACACAGGGGGGAATGGCTACACCTTC | CASSDTGGNGYTF
TRBJ1-2 | TRBV4-3 | TRBD1 | once | TGCGCCAGCAGCCAAGATTGGAGCAGGGGGGCCTATGGCTACACCTTC | CASSQDWSRGAYGYTF
TRBJ2-1 | TRBV11-3 | NA | NA | TGTGCCAGCAGCTTAGATCTAGGGGGGGCTTTGAATGAGCAGTTCTTC | CASSLDLGGALNEQFF
TRBJ1-5 | TRBV6-5 | NA | once | TGTGCCAGCAGTGAGCACACTCGAAATCAGCCCCAGCATTTT | CASSEHTRNQPQHF
TRBJ1-4 | TRBV18 | NA | NA | TGTGCCAGCTCACTTGGCCTGGGGGATGAAAAACTGTTTTTT | CASSLGLGDEKLFF
TRBJ1-1 | TRBV5-1 | NA | NA | TGCGCCAGCCGAGGAGGGGCCCAGAACACTGAAGCTTTCTTT | CASRGGAQNTEAFF
TRBJ2-3 | TRBV6-6 | TRBD1 | NA | TGTGCCAGCAGTTGGGGACAGGGGGCGGGGGATACGCAGTATTTT | CASSWGQGAGDTQYF
TRBJ1-3 | TRBV6-1 | NA | NA | TGTGCCAGCAGAGGAACAGGGAAGTCTGGAAACACCATATATTTT | CASRGTGKSGNTIYF
TRBJ1-1 | TRBV5-1 | TRBD1 | NA | TGCGCCAGCAGGTTGGGACAGATGAACACTGAAGCTTTCTTT | CASRLGQMNTEAFF
TRBJ1-4 | TRBV9 | TRBD1 | NA | TGTGCCAGCAGCGTAGCCGGGACAGGGAATGAAAAACTGTTTTTT | CASSVAGTGNEKLFF
TRBJ1-3 | TRBV9 | NA | NA | TGTGCCAGCAGCGTAGGCGGGGCGAGCTCTGGAAACACCATATATTTT | CASSVGGASSGNTIYF
TRBJ2-3 | TRBV28 | TRBD2 | NA | TGTGCCAGCAGTTTAACGTCGGGAGGTCCTAACACAGATACGCAGTATTTT | CASSLTSGGPNTDTQYF
TRBJ2-2 | TRBV4-3 | NA | few | TGCGCCAGCAGCCAAATGAGGTCAGGACAACGCGCGAACACCGGGGAGCTGTTTTTT | CASSQMRSGQRANTGELFF
TRBJ1-1 | TRBV6-5 | NA | NA | TGTGCCAGCAGTTACGGGCAGAACACTGAAGCTTTCTTT | CASSYGQNTEAFF
TRBJ1-1 | TRBV6-5 | TRBD1 | few | TGTGCCAGCAGTTATACCGGACAGGGAGAAGCTTTCTTT | CASSYTGQGEAFF
TRBJ1-6 | TRBV27 | TRBD1 | NA | TGTGCCAGCAGTTTTCGACAGGGGAATTCACCCCTCCACTTT | CASSFRQGNSPLHF
TRBJ2-1 | TRBV11-2 | TRBD1 | NA | TGTGCCAGCAGCTCCCCCCGGACAGGGGGGGCCTACAATGAGCAGTTCTTC | CASSSPRTGGAYNEQFF
TRBJ1-4 | TRBV10-3 | NA | NA | TGTGCCATCAGTGAAGAAGCCGAAAAACTGTTTTTT | CAISEEAEKLFF
TRBJ2-3 | TRBV2 | NA | NA | TGTGCCATCTACGCTCGCGAGACCACAGATACGCAGTATTTT | CAIYARETTDTQYF
TRBJ1-5 | TRBV7-3 | NA | NA | TGTGCCAGCAGCCCTGACACCTTCCGTTATAGCAATCAGCCCCAGCATTTT | CASSPDTFRYSNQPQHF
TRBJ2-7 | TRBV27 | TRBD1 | NA | TGTGCCAGCAGAGCCGGGACAGGGGGTTCCAGCGAGCAGTACTTC | CASRAGTGGSSEQYF
TRBJ2-7 | TRBV19 | NA | NA | TGTGCCAGTAGTAGGCCCTTCGGATTCATGGACGAGCAGTACTTC | CASSRPFGFMDEQYF
TRBJ2-1 | TRBV6-1 | NA | NA | TGTGCCAGCCGTAGACTAGGGGGGAACAATGAGCAGTTCTTC | CASRRLGGNNEQFF
TRBJ2-3 | TRBV5-6 | TRBD2 | NA | TGTGCCAGCAGCGCAACTACTAGCGGGAGGGGAGATACGCAGTATTTT | CASSATTSGRGDTQYF
TRBJ2-1 | TRBV11-1 | NA | NA | TGTGCCAGCAGCTTAACGCAGGGTAGCAATGAGCAGTTCTTC | CASSLTQGSNEQFF
TRBJ2-3 | TRBV7-2 | NA | NA | TGTGCCAGCAGCTTAGGAACAGCGCGCACAGATACGCAGTATTTT | CASSLGTARTDTQYF
TRBJ1-1 | TRBV25-1 | NA | NA | TGTGCCAGCAGTGAATACGCAGAAGCTTTCTTT | CASSEYAEAFF
TRBJ2-2 | TRBV4-2 | NA | few | TGTGCCAGCAGCCAAGCCGGACGCGGTACCGGGGAGCTGTTTTTT | CASSQAGRGTGELFF
TRBJ1-1 | TRBV6-4 | TRBD1 | few | TGTGCCAGCACCCCGGGACAGGGGATCGGTGAAGCTTTCTTT | CASTPGQGIGEAFF
TRBJ1-4 | TRBV5-5 | NA | NA | TGTGCCAGCAGCAAGGACACGGCACCAAACCCTCATCATTTT | CASSKDTAPNPHHF
TRBJ1-4 | TRBV7-2 | NA | NA | TGTGCCAGCAGCTTAGAACCGACAGCAACTAATGAAAAACTGTTTTTT | CASSLEPTATNEKLFF
TRBJ1-2 | TRBV2 | NA | NA | TGTGCCAGCAGTGAAAGGAGGAGTTATGGCTACACCTTC | CASSERRSYGYTF